The clone carrying this T cell receptor (beta chain) was observed a handful of times. This specimen belongs to a study of T cells in Graves' hyperthyroidism and ophthalmopathy. Study-wide background: At the time of initial diagnosis and before any treatment, peripheral blood was collected.

CDR3 size: 14 residues. The V gene lost 4 bases and the J gene lost 0 bases, with 11 bases spanning the gap. Germline V lookup: CDR1 SGDLS, CDR2 YYNGEE. It was RNA transcripts that yielded the amplified TCR beta CDR3 regions. TCR CDR3 underwent first-round RT-PCR with the HTBI primer set. TCRdb called the multiplex PCR reads again in MiXCR, with one record for every CDR3 protein. The data contain fewer than 550,000 distinct CDR3 sequences, approximately 15% of them seen just once; the ten biggest clones take up roughly 15%. The receptor comes from a woman aged 18-35 years with Graves' hyperthyroidism. Sequenced: blood. The chain has TRBV9 and TRBJ2-7; D is possibly TRBD1 or TRBD2 (5 bases each). The CDR3 nucleotides read TGTGCCAGCAGCCCGGGGCATATCTCCTACGAGCAGTACTTC. The encoded protein is CASSPGHISYEQYF.